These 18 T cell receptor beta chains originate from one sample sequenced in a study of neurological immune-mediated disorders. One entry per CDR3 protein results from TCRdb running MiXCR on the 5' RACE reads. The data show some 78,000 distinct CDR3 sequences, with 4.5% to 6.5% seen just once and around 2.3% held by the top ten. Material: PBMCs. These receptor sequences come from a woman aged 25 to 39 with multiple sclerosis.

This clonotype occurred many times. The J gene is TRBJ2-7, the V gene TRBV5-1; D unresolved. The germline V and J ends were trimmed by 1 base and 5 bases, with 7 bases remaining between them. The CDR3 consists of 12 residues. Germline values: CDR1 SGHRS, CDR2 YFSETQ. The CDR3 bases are TGCGCCAGCAGCTTGTCGGACGACGAGCAGTACTTC. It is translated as CASSLSDDEQYF.

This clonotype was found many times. The CDR3 nucleotides read TGTGCCAGCAGGTCGACTAGCACAGATACGCAGTATTTT. It translates to CASRSTSTDTQYF. The genes are TRBV12-3 or TRBV12-4 and TRBJ2-3; D is undetermined. Trimming pared 6 bases from V and 0 bases from J, leaving 7 bases between. This CDR3 comprises 13 residues.

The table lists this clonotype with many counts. This CDR3 is CASSPARANQPQHF. Written as DNA, the CDR3 is TGTGCCAGCTCCCCCGCCAGGGCTAATCAGCCCCAGCATTTT. The rearrangement joins TRBV5-5 to TRBJ1-5, with D maybe TRBD1 (5 bases). Deletions cut 7 bases from V and 4 bases from J, with 15 bases between. The CDR3 is 14 residues long. The V gene's germline CDR1 is SGHKS and CDR2 YYEKEE (reference sequence).

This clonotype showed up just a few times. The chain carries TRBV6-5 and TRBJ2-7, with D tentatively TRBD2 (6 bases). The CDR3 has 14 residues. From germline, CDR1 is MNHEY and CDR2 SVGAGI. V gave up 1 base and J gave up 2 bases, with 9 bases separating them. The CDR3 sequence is CASSYLTGAYEQYF. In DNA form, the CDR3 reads TGTGCCAGCAGTTACTTAACGGGAGCCTACGAGCAGTACTTC.

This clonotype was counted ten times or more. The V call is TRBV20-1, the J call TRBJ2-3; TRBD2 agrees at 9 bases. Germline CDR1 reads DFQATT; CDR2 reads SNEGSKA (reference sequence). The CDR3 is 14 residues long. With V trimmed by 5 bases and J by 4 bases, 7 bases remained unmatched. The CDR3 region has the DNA TGCAGTGCTCCTTTTGCGGGAGGGGCAGATACGCAGTATTTT. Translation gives CSAPFAGGADTQYF.

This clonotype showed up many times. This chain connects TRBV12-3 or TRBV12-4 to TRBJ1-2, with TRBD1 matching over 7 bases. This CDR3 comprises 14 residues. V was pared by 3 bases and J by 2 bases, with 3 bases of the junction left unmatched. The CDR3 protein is CASSFDRVNYGYTF. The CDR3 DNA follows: TGTGCCAGCAGTTTCGACAGGGTCAACTATGGCTACACCTTC.

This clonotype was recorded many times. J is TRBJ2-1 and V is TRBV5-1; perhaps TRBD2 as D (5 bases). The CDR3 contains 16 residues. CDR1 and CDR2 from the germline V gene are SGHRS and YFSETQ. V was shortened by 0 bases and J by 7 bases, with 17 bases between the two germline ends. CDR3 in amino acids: CASSLGASPGGNEQFF. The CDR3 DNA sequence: TGCGCCAGCAGCTTGGGCGCCAGCCCCGGAGGTAATGAGCAGTTCTTC.

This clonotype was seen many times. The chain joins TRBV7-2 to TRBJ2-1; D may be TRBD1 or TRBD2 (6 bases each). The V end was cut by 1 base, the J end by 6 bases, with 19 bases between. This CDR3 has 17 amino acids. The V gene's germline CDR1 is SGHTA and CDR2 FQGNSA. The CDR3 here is CASSLDLGGHPSNEQFF. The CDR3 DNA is TGTGCCAGCAGCTTAGACCTGGGGGGACACCCCTCCAATGAGCAGTTCTTC.

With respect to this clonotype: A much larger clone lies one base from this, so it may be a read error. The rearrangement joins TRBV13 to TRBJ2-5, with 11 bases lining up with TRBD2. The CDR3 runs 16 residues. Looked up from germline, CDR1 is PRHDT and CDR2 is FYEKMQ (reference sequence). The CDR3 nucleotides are TGTGCCAGCAGCTTGCGACTAGCGGGGAACCAAGAGAACCAGTACTTC. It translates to CASSLRLAGNQENQYF. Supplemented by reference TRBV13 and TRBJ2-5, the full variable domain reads AAGVIQSPRHLIKEKRETATLKCYPIPRHDTVYWYQQGPGQDPQFLISFYEKMQSDKGSIPDRFSAQQFSDYHSELNMSSLELGDSALYFCASSLRLAGNQENQYFGPGTRLLVL.

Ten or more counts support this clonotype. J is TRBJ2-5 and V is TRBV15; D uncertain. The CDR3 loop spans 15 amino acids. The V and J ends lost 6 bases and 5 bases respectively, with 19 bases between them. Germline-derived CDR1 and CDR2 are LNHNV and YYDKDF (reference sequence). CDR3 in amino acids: CATSFPSSEKETQYF. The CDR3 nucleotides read TGTGCCACCAGTTTTCCCTCATCTGAGAAGGAGACCCAGTACTTC.

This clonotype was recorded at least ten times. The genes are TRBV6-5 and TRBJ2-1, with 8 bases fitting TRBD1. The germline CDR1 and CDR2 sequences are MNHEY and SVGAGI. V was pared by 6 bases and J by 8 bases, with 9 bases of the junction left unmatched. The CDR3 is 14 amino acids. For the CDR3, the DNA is TGTGCCAGCAGATTTATACAGGGGGGACATGAGCAGTTCTTC. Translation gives CASRFIQGGHEQFF.

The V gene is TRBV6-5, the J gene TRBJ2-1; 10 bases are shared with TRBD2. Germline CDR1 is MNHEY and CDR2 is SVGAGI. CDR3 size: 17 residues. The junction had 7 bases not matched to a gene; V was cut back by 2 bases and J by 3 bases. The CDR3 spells CASSYPPSGGVYNEQFF. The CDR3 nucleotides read TGTGCCAGCAGTTACCCTCCTAGCGGGGGAGTCTACAATGAGCAGTTCTTC.

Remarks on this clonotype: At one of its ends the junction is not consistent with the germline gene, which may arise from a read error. The CDR3 DNA sequence: TGCGACAGCAGCTTAAGGGAGACCCAGTACTTC. Protein sequence: CDSSLRETQYF. The V call is TRBV5-1, the J call TRBJ2-5, with D uncertain. CDR3 length equals 11 residues. Germline V gene data show CDR1 as SGHRS and CDR2 as YFSETQ.

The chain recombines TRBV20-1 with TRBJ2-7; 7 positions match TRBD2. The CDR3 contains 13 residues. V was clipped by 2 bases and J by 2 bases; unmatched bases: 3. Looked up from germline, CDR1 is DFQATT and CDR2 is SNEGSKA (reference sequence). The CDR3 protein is CSARLAGTYEQYV. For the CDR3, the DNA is TGCAGTGCTAGATTAGCGGGCACCTACGAGCAGTACGTC.

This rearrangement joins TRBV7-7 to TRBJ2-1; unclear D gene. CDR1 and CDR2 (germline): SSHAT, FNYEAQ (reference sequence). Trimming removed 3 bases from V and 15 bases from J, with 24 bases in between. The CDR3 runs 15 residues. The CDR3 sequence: CASSLIESSYNEPFF. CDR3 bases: TGTGCCAGCAGCTTGATAGAGAGCTCCTACAATGAACCGTTCTTC.

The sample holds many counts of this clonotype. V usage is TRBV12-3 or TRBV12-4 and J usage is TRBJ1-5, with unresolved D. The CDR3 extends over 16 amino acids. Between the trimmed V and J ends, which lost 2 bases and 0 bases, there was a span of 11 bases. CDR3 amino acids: CASSLRSPLSNQPQHF. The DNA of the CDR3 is TGTGCCAGCAGTTTAAGGTCACCCCTTAGCAATCAGCCCCAGCATTTT.

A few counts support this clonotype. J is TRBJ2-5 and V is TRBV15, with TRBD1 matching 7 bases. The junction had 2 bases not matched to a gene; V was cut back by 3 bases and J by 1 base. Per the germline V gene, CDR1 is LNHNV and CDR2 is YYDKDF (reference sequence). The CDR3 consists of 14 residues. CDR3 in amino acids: CATSRNRGQETQYF. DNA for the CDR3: TGTGCCACCAGCAGGAACAGGGGCCAAGAGACCCAGTACTTC.

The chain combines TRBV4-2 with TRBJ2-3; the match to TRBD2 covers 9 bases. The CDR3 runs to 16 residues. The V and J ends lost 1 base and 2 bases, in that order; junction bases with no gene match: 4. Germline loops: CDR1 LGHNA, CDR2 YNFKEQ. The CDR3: CASSQVSSGATDTQYF. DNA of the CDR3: TGTGCCAGCAGCCAAGTCTCTAGCGGGGCCACAGATACGCAGTATTTT.